The sequence of this T cell receptor beta chain was determined in a study of blood T cell repertoires in COVID-19. The wider study: From the United States, Italy and Spain came samples of acute and convalescent COVID-19.

Residents of about two dozen US areas, aged about 18 to 95 years, made up the participants. Cohort assignment relied on participant-reported clinical history. Unmatched junction bases numbered 6, after V lost 0 bases and J lost 5 bases. Germline CDR1 is ENHRY and CDR2 is SYGVKD. This CDR3 contains 17 residues. Original processing methods: Nucleated cell counts were estimated from reference gene primer amplification. Measured with immunoSEQ multiplex PCR; TCRdb has only the in-frame clones, and not every one. The D gene and trimming were derived from the DNA, and the V and J assignments and clone size from that table. The sample carries 470,000 or so clones, 70% to 90% recorded once.

The chain couples TRBV10-3 to TRBJ2-1; 11 bases line up with TRBD2. The specimen sequenced was PBMCs or T cells enriched from blood (not recorded which). The clonotype comes from a young woman with acute COVID-19. In DNA form, the CDR3 reads TGTGCCATCAGTGAGTCTGGCCTAGCGGGAGGCCACAATGAGCAGTTCTTC. It specifies CAISESGLAGGHNEQFF.